Many counts were recorded for the clone carrying this T cell receptor beta chain. This sample's TCRbeta library carried unique molecular identifier barcodes. TCRdb fed the PCR reads into MiXCR, producing one record per CDR3 protein. Of around 250,000 distinct CDR3 sequences listed, less than 9% are singletons. This entry belongs to a study of T-cell reconstitution after alpha-beta-depleted transplantation in children. The germline V and J ends were trimmed by 1 base and 7 bases, with 11 bases remaining between them. The germline V gene has CDR1 SGHTA and CDR2 FQGTGA. The CDR3 length is 15 residues. The source material was PBMCs, mostly from graft donor cells, sampled 180 days after TCRalphabeta/CD19-depleted stem cell transplant. The clonotype comes from a male patient younger than 18 who had a stem cell transplant for acute lymphoblastic leukemia, so the T cells may come from the graft donor. J is TRBJ1-6 and V is TRBV7-3; D unresolved. This chain's CDR3 is CASSLIGSPNSPLHF. CDR3 coding DNA: TGTGCCAGCAGCTTAATTGGGTCTCCAAATTCACCCCTCCACTTT.